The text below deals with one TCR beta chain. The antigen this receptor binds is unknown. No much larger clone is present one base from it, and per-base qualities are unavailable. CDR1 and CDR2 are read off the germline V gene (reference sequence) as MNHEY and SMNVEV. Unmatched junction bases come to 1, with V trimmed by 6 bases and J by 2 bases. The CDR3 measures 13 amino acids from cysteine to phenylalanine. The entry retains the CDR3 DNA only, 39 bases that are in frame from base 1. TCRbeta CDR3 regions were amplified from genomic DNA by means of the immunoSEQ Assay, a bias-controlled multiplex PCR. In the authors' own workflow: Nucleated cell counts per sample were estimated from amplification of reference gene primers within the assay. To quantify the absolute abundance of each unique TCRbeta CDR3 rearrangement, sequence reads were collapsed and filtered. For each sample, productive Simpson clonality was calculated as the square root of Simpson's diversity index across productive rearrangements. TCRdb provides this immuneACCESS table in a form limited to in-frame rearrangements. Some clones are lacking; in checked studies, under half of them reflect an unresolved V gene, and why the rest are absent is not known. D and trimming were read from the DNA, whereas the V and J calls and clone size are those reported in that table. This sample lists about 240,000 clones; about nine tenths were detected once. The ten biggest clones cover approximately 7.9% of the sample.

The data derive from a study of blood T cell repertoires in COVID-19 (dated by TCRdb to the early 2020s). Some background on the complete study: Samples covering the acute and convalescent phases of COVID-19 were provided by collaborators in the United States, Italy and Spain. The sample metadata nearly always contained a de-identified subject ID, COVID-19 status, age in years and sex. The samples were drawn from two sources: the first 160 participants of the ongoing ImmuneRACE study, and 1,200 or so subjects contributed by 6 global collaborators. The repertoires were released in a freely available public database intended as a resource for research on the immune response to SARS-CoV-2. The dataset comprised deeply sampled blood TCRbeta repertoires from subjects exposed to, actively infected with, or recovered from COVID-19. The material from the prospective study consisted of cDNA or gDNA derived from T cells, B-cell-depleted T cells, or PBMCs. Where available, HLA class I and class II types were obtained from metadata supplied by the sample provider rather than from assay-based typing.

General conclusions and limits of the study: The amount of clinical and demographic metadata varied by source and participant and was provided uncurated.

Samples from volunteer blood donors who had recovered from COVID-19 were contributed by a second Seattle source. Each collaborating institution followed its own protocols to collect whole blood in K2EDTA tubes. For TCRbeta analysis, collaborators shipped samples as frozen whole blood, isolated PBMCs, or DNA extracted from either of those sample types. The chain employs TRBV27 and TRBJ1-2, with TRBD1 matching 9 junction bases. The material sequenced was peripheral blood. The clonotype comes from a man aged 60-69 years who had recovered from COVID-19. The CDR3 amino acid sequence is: CASRTGGNYGYTF. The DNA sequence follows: TGTGCCAGCAGAACAGGGGGCAACTATGGCTACACCTTC.